The next 25 T cell receptor beta chains were all read from a single sample in a study of human T cells and chemical hapten exposure. It was unfractionated whole blood from which total RNA was extracted. TCRdb used MiXCR to reprocess the 5' RACE reads, holding one entry per CDR3 protein. The repertoire holds under 85,000 distinct CDR3 sequences, with under 10% as singletons. These receptors all come from a male donor in good health.

This clonotype appeared a few times. V is TRBV10-3 and J is TRBJ2-1; 8 positions match TRBD2. There are 14 residues in the CDR3. After removal of 4 bases from V and 7 bases from J, the junction contained 6 bases not matched to a gene. Germline V lookup: CDR1 ENHRY, CDR2 SYGVKD. CDR3 nucleotide sequence: TGTGCCATCAGTGTCTCGACTAGCGAGAATGAGCAGTTCTTC. Translation gives CAISVSTSENEQFF.

V usage is TRBV2 and J usage is TRBJ1-3; no firm D call. This CDR3 has 13 amino acids. Between the trimmed V and J ends, which lost 2 bases and 4 bases, there was a span of 6 bases. Germline-derived CDR1 and CDR2 are SNHLY and FYNNEI. The CDR3 DNA follows: TGTGCCAGCAGTGAAACGGGAGGAAACACCATATATTTT. Its translation: CASSETGGNTIYF.

This clonotype was recorded once. V gene TRBV29-1 combines with J gene TRBJ1-1; tentative D call: TRBD1 (5 bases). Germline loops: CDR1 SQVTM, CDR2 ANQGSEA. V lost 0 bases to trimming and J lost 5 bases, with 19 bases between them. The CDR3 extends over 16 amino acids. CDR3 bases: TGCAGCGTTGAAGAGAGGGTATGGCCGGGGGGGACTGAAGCTTTCTTT. This gives the protein CSVEERVWPGGTEAFF.

This clonotype was seen more than once but under ten times. This sequence joins TRBV20-1 and TRBJ1-5; D is unclear. CDR1 and CDR2 (germline): DFQATT, SNEGSKA (reference sequence). This CDR3 spans 14 amino acids. The ends were cut back, 3 bases at V and 3 bases at J, with 12 bases in the middle. The CDR3 region has the DNA TGCAGTGCTAGTGCCGGACTGATCAATCAGCCCCAGCATTTT. It encodes CSASAGLINQPQHF.

This clonotype was counted many times. The gene calls are TRBV6-4 and TRBJ2-1; 12 bases agree with TRBD2. The V and J ends lost 0 bases and 4 bases, in that order; junction bases with no gene match: 7. Germline CDR1 reads MRHNA; CDR2 reads SNTAGT. The CDR3 loop spans 18 amino acids. CDR3 in amino acids: CASSDSLGTSGRYNEQFF. For the CDR3, the DNA is TGTGCCAGCAGTGACTCTCTTGGGACTAGCGGGCGATACAATGAGCAGTTCTTC.

This clonotype was found many times. The chain has TRBV6-1 and TRBJ1-5, with a possible D match to TRBD1 (5 bases). This CDR3 contains 14 residues. Trimming cost V 4 bases and J 2 bases, with 9 bases left between them. Per germline, CDR1 MNHNS and CDR2 SASEGT. CDR3 sequence reads: CASSVQGGNQPQHF. For the CDR3, the DNA is TGTGCCAGCAGTGTCCAGGGAGGCAATCAGCCCCAGCATTTT.

This clonotype appeared a few times. The V and J genes are TRBV14 and TRBJ2-7; TRBD1 is a possible D gene (6 bases). The CDR3 totals 15 residues. Trimming took off 1 base at V and 7 bases at J, with 17 bases between the two ends. CDR1 SGHDN and CDR2 FVKESK come from the germline V gene. The CDR3 loop is CASSQGLRDNGEQYF. The CDR3 DNA follows: TGTGCCAGCAGCCAAGGCCTCCGGGACAACGGGGAGCAGTACTTC.

This clonotype was counted at least ten times. This chain connects TRBV9 to TRBJ2-7, with D possibly TRBD2 on 5 matching bases. V was cut by 1 base and J by 5 bases, with 7 bases left in between. Germline lookup yields CDR1 SGDLS and CDR2 YYNGEE. This CDR3 spans 12 amino acids. CDR3 DNA sequence: TGTGCCAGCAGCGTAACCGGGAACGAGCAGTACTTC. Encoded protein: CASSVTGNEQYF. The complete variable domain, with remaining parts taken from reference TRBV9 and TRBJ2-7, reads DSGVTQTPKHLITATGQRVTLRCSPRSGDLSVYWYQQSLDQGLQFLIQYYNGEERAKGNILERFSAQQFPDLHSELNLSSLELGDSALYFCASSVTGNEQYFGPGTRLTVT.

This clonotype was found many times. This rearrangement joins TRBV27 to TRBJ2-3, with D unclear. Germline V CDR1 and CDR2: MNHEY, SMNVEV (reference sequence). This CDR3 contains 16 residues. V dropped 3 bases and J dropped 5 bases, with 18 bases sitting between them. CDR3 in DNA: TGTGCCAGCAGTTTGACACGGATAGCAAACGTAGATACGCAGTATTTT. It translates to CASSLTRIANVDTQYF.

Remarks on this clonotype: This may be a read error: a much more frequent sequence differs by one nucleotide. The chain uses TRBV5-1 and TRBJ1-1; maybe TRBD1 (6 bases). Germline values: CDR1 SGHRS, CDR2 YFSETQ. CDR3 length: 18 residues. Trimming shortened V by 4 bases and J by 1 base, and 23 bases separated the two germline ends. CDR3 in amino acids: CASSRTTHGQLRNTEAFF. CDR3 in DNA: TGCGCCAGCAGCCGCACCACTCATGGACAGTTAAGGAACACTGAAGCTTTCTTT.

The chain couples TRBV10-2 to TRBJ1-1; D unresolved. CDR1 and CDR2 from the germline V gene are WSHSY and SAAADI. The length of the CDR3 is 14 residues. Trimming cost V 2 bases and J 7 bases, with 14 bases left between them. CDR3 in amino acids: CASSEPGMDREAFF. In nucleotides, the CDR3 is TGCGCCAGCAGTGAGCCGGGGATGGACCGTGAAGCTTTCTTT.

The CDR3 here is CASSPLAGGPGDEQFF. DNA for the CDR3: TGTGCCAGCAGTCCCCTAGCGGGAGGGCCGGGGGATGAGCAGTTCTTC. V is TRBV27 and J is TRBJ2-1; 12 bases map to TRBD2. This CDR3 has 16 amino acids. Per the germline V gene, CDR1 is MNHEY and CDR2 is SMNVEV (reference sequence). Trimming at V came to 5 bases and at J to 8 bases, leaving 10 bases not matched to a gene.

The rearrangement links TRBV19 to TRBJ2-1, with D uncertain. The V end was cut by 1 base, the J end by 6 bases, with 10 bases between. The CDR3 spans 14 residues. Germline V gene data show CDR1 as LNHDA and CDR2 as SQIVND (reference sequence). The CDR3 loop reads CASSIAAMGNEQFF. The CDR3 DNA sequence: TGTGCCAGTAGTATAGCGGCCATGGGCAATGAGCAGTTCTTC.

The chain links TRBV19 to TRBJ2-4; no clear D gene. With 7 bases removed from V and 13 bases from J, the gap between germline ends came to 14 bases. The germline V gene has CDR1 LNHDA and CDR2 SQIVND (reference sequence). There are 11 residues in the CDR3. The CDR3: CASTLGLFQYF. CDR3 DNA: TGTGCCAGTACTCTCGGCCTGTTCCAGTACTTC.

The chain uses TRBV5-1 and TRBJ1-4, with D tentatively TRBD1 (6 bases). This CDR3 contains 14 residues. The germline V gene encodes CDR1 SGHRS and CDR2 YFSETQ. Trimming removed 2 bases at V and 5 bases at J, with 10 bases between. CDR3 sequence reads: CASSFRTANEKLFF. The CDR3 nucleotides read TGCGCCAGCAGCTTTAGGACAGCAAATGAAAAACTGTTTTTT.

This clonotype was counted many times. This chain joins TRBV4-2 and TRBJ2-7, with D perhaps TRBD1 (5 bases). Trimming pared 1 base from V and 5 bases from J, leaving 15 bases between. Germline V lookup: CDR1 LGHNA, CDR2 YNFKEQ. There are 15 residues in the CDR3. CDR3 DNA sequence: TGTGCCAGCAGCCAAGCAGGGTTCACTGGGGACGAGCAGTACTTC. Encoded protein: CASSQAGFTGDEQYF.

Regarding this clonotype: This may arise from a read error, as a much more abundant clone is one base away. V is TRBV29-1 and J is TRBJ1-3; tentative D call: TRBD1 (5 bases). From germline, CDR1 is SQVTM and CDR2 ANQGSEA. V was clipped by 5 bases and J by 0 bases, with 8 bases between them. This CDR3 has 13 residues. The CDR3 DNA follows: TGCAGCGTTAAACAGGCCTCTGGAAACACCATATATTTT. Translated: CSVKQASGNTIYF.

This chain connects TRBV2 to TRBJ2-3; D may match TRBD1 or TRBD2 (6 bases each). The V and J ends lost 1 base and 3 bases respectively, with 11 bases between them. The length of the CDR3 is 15 residues. CDR1 is SNHLY, CDR2 FYNNEI, per germline. CDR3 sequence (DNA): TGTGCCAGCAGTGAAGGCCAGGGGAGGACAGATACGCAGTATTTT. This gives the protein CASSEGQGRTDTQYF.

Many counts were recorded for this clonotype. CDR3 amino acids: CASGTDFSGANVLTF. In nucleotides, the CDR3 is TGTGCCTCCGGGACAGATTTTTCTGGGGCCAACGTCCTGACTTTC. The V and J genes are TRBV6-5 and TRBJ2-6; TRBD1 matches at 7 bases. Germline lookup yields CDR1 MNHEY and CDR2 SVGAGI. V was clipped by 11 bases and J by 1 base; unmatched bases: 8. This CDR3 is 15 amino acids long.

This clonotype was observed a few times. The chain combines TRBV11-2 with TRBJ1-5, with D possibly matching TRBD1 (5 bases). Germline assignment: CDR1 SGHAT and CDR2 FQNNGV. Trimming removed 5 bases from V and 5 bases from J, with 13 bases in between. The CDR3 spans 14 residues. The CDR3 here is CASSAGYGYQPQHF. CDR3 sequence (DNA): TGTGCCAGCAGCGCAGGGTACGGGTATCAGCCCCAGCATTTT.

The rearrangement uses TRBV9 and TRBJ2-5; TRBD2 matches 11 bases. V shed 1 base, J shed 3 bases, and the junction held 14 bases outside the gene matches. Germline-derived CDR1 and CDR2 are SGDLS and YYNGEE. The length of the CDR3 is 19 residues. CDR3 sequence reads: CASSVNPWLAGGSEETQYF. The CDR3 DNA follows: TGTGCCAGCAGCGTAAATCCTTGGCTAGCGGGAGGAAGTGAAGAGACCCAGTACTTC.

This clonotype was counted ten times or more. V is TRBV20-1 and J is TRBJ2-2, with D tentatively TRBD2 (5 bases). Germline assignment: CDR1 DFQATT and CDR2 SNEGSKA (reference sequence). V lost 3 bases, J lost 0 bases, and 14 bases lay in between. CDR3 length equals 16 residues. The CDR3 sequence: CSASSDTSTNTGELFF. CDR3 bases: TGCAGTGCTAGTTCCGATACTAGTACGAACACCGGGGAGCTGTTTTTT.

This clonotype was observed many times. This chain connects TRBV12-3 or TRBV12-4 to TRBJ2-7, with D perhaps given as TRBD1 or TRBD2 (6 bases each). V was trimmed by 4 bases and J by 2 bases, leaving 21 bases between them. This CDR3 is 17 amino acids long. CDR3 nucleotides: TGTGCCAGCAGTTCCGCCCGGGGGCAGGGATATCCCTACGAGCAGTACTTC. It translates to CASSSARGQGYPYEQYF.

This rearrangement joins TRBV5-1 to TRBJ1-1; 8 bases agree with TRBD1. Germline CDR1 is SGHRS and CDR2 is YFSETQ. Germline trimming cut 5 bases from V and 4 bases from J; bases unmatched to any gene: 13. The CDR3 runs 16 residues. The chain's CDR3 is CASSWAGGSVGTEAFF. The CDR3 DNA is TGCGCCAGCAGTTGGGCAGGGGGCTCGGTCGGCACTGAAGCTTTCTTT.

The chain links TRBV28 to TRBJ1-6, with 9 bases identical to TRBD1. Germline CDR1 reads MDHEN; CDR2 reads SYDVKM. The CDR3 sequence is 18 residues long. With V trimmed by 5 bases and J by 4 bases, 12 bases remained unmatched. The DNA for the CDR3 is TGTGCCAGCAGTCCACCCCGGGGACAGGGACTTTATAATTCACCCCTCCACTTT. Translating it yields CASSPPRGQGLYNSPLHF. The full variable domain, its missing parts supplied by reference TRBV28 and TRBJ1-6, is DVKVTQSSRYLVKRTGEKVFLECVQDMDHENMFWYRQDPGLGLRLIYFSYDVKMKEKGDIPEGYSVSREKKERFSLILESASTNQTSMYLCASSPPRGQGLYNSPLHFGNGTRLTVT.